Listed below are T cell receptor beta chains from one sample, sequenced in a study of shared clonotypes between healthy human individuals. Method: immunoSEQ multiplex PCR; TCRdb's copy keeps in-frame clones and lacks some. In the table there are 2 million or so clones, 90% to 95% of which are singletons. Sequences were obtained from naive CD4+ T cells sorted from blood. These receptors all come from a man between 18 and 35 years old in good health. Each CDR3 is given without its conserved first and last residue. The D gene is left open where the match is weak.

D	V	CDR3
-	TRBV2	ASSEVRAYYGYT
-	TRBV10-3	AIRDSQETQY
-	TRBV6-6	ASRMDGTGGKLF
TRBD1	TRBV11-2	ASSWAGTGDSPLH
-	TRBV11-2	ASRAGQGGDYEQY
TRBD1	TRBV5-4	ASSPGQGTNYGYT
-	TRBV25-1	ASSEGVLNSPLH
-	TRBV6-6	ASSYSDGYT
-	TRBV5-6	ASSLEVNQPQH
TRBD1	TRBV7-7	ASSSVKQGGNEQY
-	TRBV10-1	ASSGVIGELF
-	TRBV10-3	AISESTLSYEQY
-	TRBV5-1	ASSYAGQRNSPLH
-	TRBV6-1	ASSEAGGTGELF
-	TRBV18	ASSPGAAEKLF
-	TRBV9	ASSVADGFLTPTEAF
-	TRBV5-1	ASRLGRPNTGELF
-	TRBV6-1	ASSEGDSNQPQH
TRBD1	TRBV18	ASSPTGTPWNSPLH
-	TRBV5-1	ASRSTDTQY
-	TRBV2	ASSGTDKSYNEQF
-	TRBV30	AWMPGLAYEQY
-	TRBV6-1	ASSDYSGQY
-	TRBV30	AWSKKNTEAF
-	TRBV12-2	ASRLVASPVSGNTIY
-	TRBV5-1	ASSGGDSPYEQY
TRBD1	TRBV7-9	ASSPGTGGWTEAF
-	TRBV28	ASTSLGKGKETQY
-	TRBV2	ASNGPGIGYT
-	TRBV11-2	ASSGPGRTTEAF
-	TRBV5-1	ASSPSATGSEQF
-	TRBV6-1	ASSEGFGFGYT
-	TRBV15	ATSRAIAGELF